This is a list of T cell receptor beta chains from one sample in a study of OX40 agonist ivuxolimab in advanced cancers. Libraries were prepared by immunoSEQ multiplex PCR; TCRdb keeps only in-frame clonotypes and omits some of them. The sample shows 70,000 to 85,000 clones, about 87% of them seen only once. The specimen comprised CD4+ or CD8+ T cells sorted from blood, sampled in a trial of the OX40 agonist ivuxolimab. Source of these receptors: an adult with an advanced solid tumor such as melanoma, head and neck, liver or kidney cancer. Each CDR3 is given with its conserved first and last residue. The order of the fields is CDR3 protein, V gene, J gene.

CASKEAGGGNTQYF	TRBV6-5	TRBJ2-3
CAWGTGGGQETQYF	TRBV30	TRBJ2-5
CASSLGGTVYNEQFF	TRBV5-1	TRBJ2-1
CASSPGGQPNEQFF	TRBV6-1	TRBJ2-1
CASSPWASGGATDTQYF	TRBV11-2	TRBJ2-3
CASKLSGVGTYEQYF	TRBV19	TRBJ2-7
CASSARDRTSGANVLTF	TRBV7-2	TRBJ2-6
CASSPSSTGELFF	TRBV9	TRBJ2-2
CASSEETNINIQYF	TRBV6-1	TRBJ2-4
CASSLNRVVGELFF	TRBV27	TRBJ2-2
CASSEPGTSQGYNEQFF	TRBV10-1	TRBJ2-1
CASIRTGGVPNEQYF	TRBV6-1	TRBJ2-7
CASREHTVTEAFF	TRBV6-5	TRBJ1-1
CASSLQGLSYNEQFF	TRBV5-1	TRBJ2-1
CASTPAFF	TRBV28	TRBJ1-1
CASSLMSQVEEPNTEAFF	TRBV5-6	TRBJ1-1
CASSLSTGELFF	TRBV5-6	TRBJ2-2
CASSPSSESTDTQYF	TRBV7-8	TRBJ2-3
CASSPGTVEAQYF	TRBV18	TRBJ2-5
CASRLAGVRGELFF	TRBV14	TRBJ2-2
CASRALSVSYEQYF	TRBV6-5	TRBJ2-7
CASSLVRALQYF	TRBV7-2	TRBJ2-3
CASSLNLAGVQFF	TRBV28	TRBJ2-1
CASSLARGPYEQYF	TRBV11-3	TRBJ2-7
CASSPGTSGYTGELFF	TRBV18	TRBJ2-2
CASRRDTGGYGYTF	TRBV19	TRBJ1-2
CASSLRWDGENTIYF	TRBV7-2	TRBJ1-3
CASSLGRAESPLHF	TRBV5-6	TRBJ1-6
CASSSGPGAGDDEQFF	TRBV11-3	TRBJ2-1
CASIPLPGLAGSSYNEQFF	TRBV28	TRBJ2-1
CASSPNSGQGEAFF	TRBV5-1	TRBJ1-1
CASSFGRGNTIYF	TRBV5-6	TRBJ1-3
CASSQERGEQYF	TRBV4-1	TRBJ2-7
CASSVIPGPSYEQYF	TRBV9	TRBJ2-7
CASSLPGQTQNTDTQYF	TRBV28	TRBJ2-3
CASSLGLGARSPHEQYF	TRBV7-2	TRBJ2-7
CASPNTSFGTGVGKNIQYF	TRBV23-1	TRBJ2-4
CASSFSGRYGYTF	TRBV7-2	TRBJ1-2
CASTGGAESPLHF	TRBV19	TRBJ1-6
CAWSWGAGGDTGELFF	TRBV30	TRBJ2-2